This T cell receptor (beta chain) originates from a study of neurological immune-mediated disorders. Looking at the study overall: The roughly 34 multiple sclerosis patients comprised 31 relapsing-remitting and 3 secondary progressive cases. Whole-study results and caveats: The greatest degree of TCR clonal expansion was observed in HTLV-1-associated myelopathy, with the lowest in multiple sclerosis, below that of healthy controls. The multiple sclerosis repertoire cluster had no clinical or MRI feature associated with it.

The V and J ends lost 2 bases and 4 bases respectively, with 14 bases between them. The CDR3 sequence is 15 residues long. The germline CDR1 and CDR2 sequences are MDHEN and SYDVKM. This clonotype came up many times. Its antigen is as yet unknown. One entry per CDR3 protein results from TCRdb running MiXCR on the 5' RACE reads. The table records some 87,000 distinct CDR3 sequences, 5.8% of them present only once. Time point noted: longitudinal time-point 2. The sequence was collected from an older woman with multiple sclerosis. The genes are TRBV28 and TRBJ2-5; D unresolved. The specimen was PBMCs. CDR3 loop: CASSLDPRRSETQYF. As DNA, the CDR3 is TGTGCCAGCAGTTTAGACCCCAGACGGTCAGAGACCCAGTACTTC. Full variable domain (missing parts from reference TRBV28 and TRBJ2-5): DVKVTQSSRYLVKRTGEKVFLECVQDMDHENMFWYRQDPGLGLRLIYFSYDVKMKEKGDIPEGYSVSREKKERFSLILESASTNQTSMYLCASSLDPRRSETQYFGPGTRLLVL.